The 20 T cell receptor beta chains listed next were all sequenced from one sample in a study of T-cell reconstitution after alpha-beta-depleted transplantation in children. Construction of the TCRbeta library involved unique molecular identifiers. TCRdb reprocessed the PCR reads with MiXCR, giving one entry per CDR3 protein. The sample yields over 200,000 distinct CDR3 sequences, roughly 9% seen once. The material sequenced was PBMCs from the stem cell graft donor, taken from the stem cell graft. Source of these receptors: a human donor who donated a stem cell graft to a child with acute lymphoblastic leukemia.

This clonotype has a count of ten or more. The genes are TRBV5-1 and TRBJ1-1; D unclear. This CDR3 is 14 amino acids long. Germline V gene sequence: CDR1 SGHRS, CDR2 YFSETQ. With 2 bases removed from V and 0 bases from J, the gap between germline ends came to 8 bases. CDR3 DNA: TGCGCCAGCAGCTTTAGAGGTATGAACACTGAAGCTTTCTTT. Its protein product is CASSFRGMNTEAFF. Full variable domain (rest looked up from reference TRBV5-1 and TRBJ1-1): KAGVTQTPRYLIKTRGQQVTLSCSPISGHRSVSWYQQTPGQGLQFLFEYFSETQRNKGNFPGRFSGRQFSNSRSEMNVSTLELGDSALYLCASSFRGMNTEAFFGQGTRLTVV.

The V gene is TRBV29-1, the J gene TRBJ2-2, with 7 bases lining up with TRBD1. Trimming took 7 bases from V and 5 from J; bases not matched to a gene: 4. The CDR3 contains 12 residues. Germline V gives CDR1 SQVTM, CDR2 ANQGSEA. The CDR3 DNA sequence: TGCAGCGCCGGGACAGCAACCGGGGAGCTGTTTTTT. Translating gives CSAGTATGELFF.

This clonotype was picked up many times. The V gene is TRBV12-3 or TRBV12-4, the J gene TRBJ1-5, with D perhaps matching TRBD1 (6 bases). This CDR3 has 16 amino acids. V lost 2 bases, J lost 6 bases, and 17 bases lay in between. The CDR3: CASSLWLGAGIQPQHF. Here the CDR3 DNA reads TGTGCCAGCAGTTTATGGCTGGGGGCGGGTATTCAGCCCCAGCATTTT.

This clonotype was counted at least ten times. V usage is TRBV20-1 and J usage is TRBJ1-2; 8 bases are shared with TRBD1. Germline trimming cut 4 bases from V and 7 bases from J; bases unmatched to any gene: 8. Per the germline V gene, CDR1 is DFQATT and CDR2 is SNEGSKA (reference sequence). The CDR3 is 13 amino acids. The CDR3, as DNA: TGCAGTGCTACCCCAGGACAGGGTACTGGCTACACCTTC. It is translated as CSATPGQGTGYTF.

This clonotype was recorded at least ten times. V and J are TRBV27 and TRBJ2-2; 12 nucleotides align to TRBD2. Germline V gene lookup returns CDR1 MNHEY and CDR2 SMNVEV (reference sequence). CDR3 size: 16 residues. Germline trimming cut 4 bases from V and 6 bases from J; bases unmatched to any gene: 6. CDR3 protein: CASSSRTSGIAGELFF. Here the CDR3 DNA reads TGTGCCAGCAGTTCCCGGACTAGCGGGATCGCCGGGGAGCTGTTTTTT.

This clonotype was counted many times. V gene TRBV5-5 combines with J gene TRBJ2-7; D is tentatively TRBD1 or TRBD2 (6 bases each). V lost 4 bases, J lost 6 bases, and 20 bases lay in between. CDR3 length: 15 residues. From germline, CDR1 is SGHKS and CDR2 YYEKEE (reference sequence). CDR3 coding DNA: TGTGCCAGCAGCAGGCCGGGGGCTAGTGGTGTCGAGCAGTACTTC. Amino acid sequence: CASSRPGASGVEQYF.

This clonotype occurred a few times. V is TRBV5-1 and J is TRBJ1-6; no clear D gene. Per germline, CDR1 SGHRS and CDR2 YFSETQ. CDR3 length: 14 amino acids. V gave up 4 bases and J gave up 6 bases, with 11 bases separating them. This chain's CDR3 is CASSTTASNSPLHF. The CDR3 region has the DNA TGCGCCAGCAGCACGACTGCTAGTAATTCACCCCTCCACTTT.

There are many counts of this clonotype. The rearrangement links TRBV14 to TRBJ1-6; no clear D gene. The CDR3 runs 14 residues. V lost 3 bases and J 6 bases, leaving 9 bases between the germline ends. CDR1 is SGHDN, CDR2 FVKESK, per germline. CDR3 sequence (DNA): TGTGCCAGCAGCCACTCCGGGGTTAATTCACCCCTCCACTTT. Translating gives CASSHSGVNSPLHF.

The chain joins TRBV6-2 or TRBV6-3 to TRBJ2-7; the D is unclear. V was shortened by 2 bases and J by 0 bases, with 11 bases between the two germline ends. Germline V CDR1 and CDR2: MNHEY, SVGEGT. The CDR3 totals 15 residues. The CDR3 DNA sequence: TGTGCCAGCAGTTACCCCGAGATAAGCTCCTACGAGCAGTACTTC. It encodes CASSYPEISSYEQYF.

This clonotype has a count of ten or more. CDR3 residues: CASSSPRGQFNSGNTIYF. DNA of the CDR3: TGTGCCAGCAGCTCCCCGCGAGGGCAGTTCAACTCTGGAAACACCATATATTTT. The chain couples TRBV7-8 to TRBJ1-3; D remains unclear. V lost 4 bases and J lost 0, with 19 bases in between. The CDR3 is 18 amino acids. Germline assignment: CDR1 SGHVS and CDR2 FQNEAQ. Together with reference TRBV7-8 and TRBJ1-3, the CDR3 gives the full variable domain: GAGVSQSPRYKVAKRGQDVALRCDPISGHVSLFWYQQALGQGPEFLTYFQNEAQLDKSGLPSDRFFAERPEGSVSTLKIQRTQQEDSAVYLCASSSPRGQFNSGNTIYFGEGSWLTVV.

This clonotype was seen a few times. The rearrangement links TRBV12-3 or TRBV12-4 to TRBJ1-3; TRBD1 matches 8 bases. The CDR3 totals 12 residues. Unmatched junction bases numbered 2, after V lost 3 bases and J lost 10 bases. The CDR3 coding sequence is TGTGCCAGCAGTTTCCGGACAGGGACCATATATTTT. Amino acid sequence: CASSFRTGTIYF.

This clonotype was observed a handful of times. The rearrangement uses TRBV18 and TRBJ1-2; D gene ambiguous. V was clipped by 3 bases and J by 3 bases, with 8 bases between them. Germline CDR1 and CDR2: KGHSH and LQKENI. The CDR3 extends over 13 amino acids. CDR3 DNA: TGTGCCAGCTCACCGAGCCAGGACTATGGCTACACCTTC. This codes for CASSPSQDYGYTF.

This clonotype has ten or more counts. The chain recombines TRBV27 with TRBJ2-1, with D unclear. CDR3 size: 12 residues. Germline V CDR1 and CDR2: MNHEY, SMNVEV (reference sequence). The germline V and J ends were trimmed by 4 bases and 10 bases, with 11 bases remaining between them. The CDR3 bases are TGTGCCAGCAGTTGGACGGGCCGGGAGCAGTTCTTC. Protein product: CASSWTGREQFF.

This clonotype has just a few counts. The chain combines TRBV19 with TRBJ2-3; D gene unclear. The CDR3 is made up of 15 amino acids. Trimming pared 5 bases from V and 3 bases from J, leaving 15 bases between. The V gene's germline CDR1 is LNHDA and CDR2 SQIVND (reference sequence). Here the CDR3 DNA reads TGTGCCAGTAGTCCCGGAGCTCGGAGTACAGATACGCAGTATTTT. Residues: CASSPGARSTDTQYF.

This clonotype was seen repeatedly, ten times or more. The rearrangement links TRBV12-3 or TRBV12-4 to TRBJ2-1; 9 nucleotides line up with TRBD2. The CDR3 totals 14 residues. V was pared by 0 bases and J by 7 bases, with 1 base of the junction left unmatched. The CDR3 DNA sequence: TGTGCCAGCAGTTTAGCTAGCGGGGGTAATGAGCAGTTCTTC. The encoded protein is CASSLASGGNEQFF.

In this sample, this clonotype is medium-sized. The rearrangement joins TRBV28 to TRBJ2-3, with D unresolved. The CDR3 spans 15 residues. Germline V CDR1 and CDR2: MDHEN, SYDVKM. V lost 6 bases, J lost 4 bases, and 17 bases lay in between. CDR3 in DNA: TGTGCCAGCAGCCGCAGCACCAGCCCCCCAGATACGCAGTATTTT. Protein sequence: CASSRSTSPPDTQYF.

This clonotype has only a few counts. The chain combines TRBV7-2 with TRBJ2-1; D gene uncertain. Germline V gene lookup returns CDR1 SGHTA and CDR2 FQGNSA. The CDR3 extends over 12 amino acids. Trimming left V 6 bases short and J 9 bases short, with 12 bases between. The CDR3 is CASRRETVEQFF. In nucleotides, the CDR3 is TGTGCCAGCAGAAGGGAAACGGTTGAGCAGTTCTTC.

The gene calls are TRBV7-9 and TRBJ1-1; D gene ambiguous. Looked up from germline, CDR1 is SEHNR and CDR2 is FQNEAQ (reference sequence). The CDR3 length is 15 residues. Between the trimmed V and J ends, which lost 2 bases and 6 bases, there was a span of 16 bases. CDR3 amino acids: CASSLFPGKVAEAFF. CDR3 bases: TGTGCCAGCAGCTTATTTCCGGGTAAAGTCGCTGAAGCTTTCTTT. The complete variable domain, with remaining parts taken from reference TRBV7-9 and TRBJ1-1, reads DTGVSQNPRHKITKRGQNVTFRCDPISEHNRLYWYRQTLGQGPEFLTYFQNEAQLEKSRLLSDRFSAERPKGSFSTLEIQRTEQGDSAMYLCASSLFPGKVAEAFFGQGTRLTVV.

This clonotype occurred many times. V gene TRBV5-1 combines with J gene TRBJ1-2; the D is unclear. The germline CDR1 and CDR2 sequences are SGHRS and YFSETQ. This CDR3 contains 13 residues. The V end was cut by 5 bases, the J end by 1 base, with 9 bases between. In nucleotides, the CDR3 is TGCGCCAGCAGTCGAGACATTAACTATGGCTACACCTTC. This encodes CASSRDINYGYTF.

The table lists this clonotype with many counts. The rearrangement joins TRBV3-1 to TRBJ2-4; D gene ambiguous. V gave up 0 bases and J gave up 9 bases, with 9 bases separating them. Germline V gene data show CDR1 as LGHDT and CDR2 as YNNKEL (reference sequence). The CDR3 has 13 amino acids. CDR3 region: CASSQDLEVIQYF. The CDR3 DNA reads as TGTGCCAGCAGCCAAGATCTTGAGGTCATTCAGTACTTC.